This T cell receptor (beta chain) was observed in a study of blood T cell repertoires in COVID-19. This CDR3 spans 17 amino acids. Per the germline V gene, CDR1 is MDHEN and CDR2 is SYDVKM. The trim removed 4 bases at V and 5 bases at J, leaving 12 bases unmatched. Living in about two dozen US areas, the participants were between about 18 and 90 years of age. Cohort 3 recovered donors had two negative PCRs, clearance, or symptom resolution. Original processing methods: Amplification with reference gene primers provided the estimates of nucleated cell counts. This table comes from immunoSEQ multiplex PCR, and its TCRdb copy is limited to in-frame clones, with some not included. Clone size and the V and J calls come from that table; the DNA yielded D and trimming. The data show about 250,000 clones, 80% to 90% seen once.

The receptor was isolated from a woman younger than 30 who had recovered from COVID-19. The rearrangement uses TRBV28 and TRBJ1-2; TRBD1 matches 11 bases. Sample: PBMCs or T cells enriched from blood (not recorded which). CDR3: CASSSPGQGVRAYGYTF. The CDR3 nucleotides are TGTGCCAGCAGTTCCCCGGGACAGGGGGTCCGGGCTTATGGCTACACCTTC.